This T cell receptor beta chain was retrieved from a study of regulatory T cells in long-lasting Graves disease. Sample time point: persistent/refractory GD, antithyroid drugs over 5 years with positive TRAb. Generation of the TCR library employed RNA extracted from PBMCs. Libraries of TCR beta came from iRepertoire HTBI primers plus Arm-PCR of CDR3 regions. Via MiXCR, TCRdb re-called the multiplex PCR reads, giving one row per CDR3 protein. The sample has 500,000 to 700,000 distinct CDR3 sequences, about 30% seen once; the top ten hold under 55%. Trimming shortened V by 6 bases and J by 7 bases, and 13 bases separated the two germline ends. Germline values: CDR1 MDHEN, CDR2 SYDVKM. The CDR3 loop spans 13 amino acids.

The TCR originated in a female donor with Graves disease. This sequence joins TRBV28 and TRBJ1-5, with unresolved D. Material: peripheral blood mononuclear cells (PBMCs), obtained when the disease was refractory, from a patient treated with antithyroid drugs. CDR3 residues: CASRQIFPQPQHF. The CDR3 coding sequence is TGTGCCAGCAGGCAAATCTTCCCGCAGCCCCAGCATTTT.